This T cell receptor (beta chain) was sequenced during a study of T cells in Graves' hyperthyroidism and ophthalmopathy. TCR beta CDR3 regions were amplified from RNA transcripts. First-round RT-PCR with HTBI primers amplified the TCR CDR3 region. TCRdb ran MiXCR on the multiplex PCR reads and lists one entry per CDR3 protein. Altogether about 640,000 distinct CDR3 sequences are present, 45% being singletons, with the ten largest covering approximately 6.8%. This clonotype was counted between two and nine times. The antigen remains unidentified. Deletions cut 2 bases from V and 4 bases from J, with 12 bases between. Germline CDR1 reads MNHNS; CDR2 reads SASEGT. The CDR3 sequence is 14 residues long. Study-level points and caveats: Blood also held most thyroid clonotypes expanded beyond 0.001. For ophthalmopathy, model prediction preceded onset by a median 6.5 months.

The sequenced sample consisted of peripheral blood or thyroid tissue (not recorded which). The V gene is TRBV6-1, the J gene TRBJ2-7; D is unresolved. This TCR was recovered from an adult man with Graves' disease, either hyperthyroidism or ophthalmopathy (not recorded which). The CDR3 bases are TGTGCCAGCAGTGAACGGCTGGACGCGTACGAGCAGTACTTC. This sequence encodes CASSERLDAYEQYF.